The 14 T cell receptor beta chains below were found in one sample sequenced in a study of CD8+ T cells in alopecia areata. Once RNA had been extracted, it was reverse transcribed into cDNA to act as the sequencing template. Produced via immunoSEQ multiplex PCR; TCRdb's table is partial and in-frame only. The table records some 130,000 clones, roughly three fifths of them present only once. The sequences come from CD4+ T cells sorted from blood, collected at week 0. The receptors come from a human donor with alopecia areata.

Only a few counts were recorded for this clone. J is TRBJ2-3 and V is TRBV6-5; the D is unclear. Trimming stripped 5 bases from V and 2 bases from J, with 11 bases between. The CDR3 totals 14 residues. CDR1 is MNHEY, CDR2 SVGAGI, per germline. The CDR3 DNA follows: TGTGCCAGCAGTCGAGATTTCTACACAGATACGCAGTATTTT. It specifies CASSRDFYTDTQYF.

V is TRBV2 and J is TRBJ2-7; D is unclear. V was cut by 7 bases and J by 3 bases, with 19 bases left in between. Germline V gives CDR1 SNHLY, CDR2 FYNNEI. The CDR3 runs 15 residues. CDR3 region: CASTNTQVKGYEQYF. The CDR3, as DNA: TGTGCCAGCACTAATACGCAGGTCAAAGGCTACGAGCAGTACTTC.

The chain employs TRBV6-5 and TRBJ1-2; no clear D gene. CDR3 length equals 14 residues. Germline V gene lookup returns CDR1 MNHEY and CDR2 SVGAGI. Between the trimmed V and J ends, which lost 4 bases and 5 bases, there was a span of 14 bases. CDR3 nucleotides: TGTGCCAGCAGTTGGAGACGAAATTTTTATGGCTACACCTTC. Residues: CASSWRRNFYGYTF.

The chain recombines TRBV2 with TRBJ2-1; the D gene is possibly TRBD2 (5 bases). The CDR3 runs 12 residues. V shed 6 bases and J shed 10 bases, with 13 bases lying between them. Germline lookup yields CDR1 SNHLY and CDR2 FYNNEI. The CDR3 region is CASRADYPEQFF. CDR3 sequence (DNA): TGTGCCAGCAGGGCTGACTACCCCGAGCAGTTCTTC.

The chain carries TRBV23-1 and TRBJ1-1, with TRBD1 matching over 7 bases. TRBV23-1 is annotated as an ORF whose role is uncertain. The CDR3 has 14 residues. V was pared by 8 bases and J by 5 bases, with 11 bases of the junction left unmatched. The CDR3 sequence: CASARKGARTEAFF. The CDR3 DNA sequence: TGCGCCAGCGCCCGGAAGGGGGCGAGGACTGAAGCTTTCTTT.

This clone was seen a few times. J is TRBJ2-3 and V is TRBV5-4; D is undetermined. Trimming removed 0 bases from V and 1 base from J, with 9 bases in between. The CDR3 loop spans 15 amino acids. Germline CDR1 and CDR2: SGHNT and YYREEE (reference sequence). The CDR3 coding sequence is TGTGCCAGCAGCTTGGGTGCCATTGGCACAGATACGCAGTATTTT. It translates to CASSLGAIGTDTQYF. The entire variable domain, with the rest obtained from reference TRBV5-4 and TRBJ2-3, is as follows: ETGVTQSPTHLIKTRGQQVTLRCSSQSGHNTVSWYQQALGQGPQFIFQYYREEENGRGNFPPRFSGLQFPNYSSELNVNALELDDSALYLCASSLGAIGTDTQYFGPGTRLTVL.

This clone was counted only a few times. CDR3 nucleotide sequence: TGTGCCAGCAGCCCGAAGCCCACTTGGGACAGGAGCTCGAACACTGAAGCTTTCTTT. Protein product: CASSPKPTWDRSSNTEAFF. The chain has TRBV14 and TRBJ1-1; 8 bases map to TRBD1. Germline V gene sequence: CDR1 SGHDN, CDR2 FVKESK. J gave up 1 base and V 4 bases, and 17 bases lay outside the gene matches. The CDR3 has 19 residues.

The genes are TRBV30 and TRBJ2-2, with 9 bases that match TRBD1. CDR1 and CDR2 from the germline V gene are GTSNPN and SVGIG (reference sequence). This CDR3 comprises 19 residues. V lost 5 bases and J lost 3; bases outside the gene matches: 19. The CDR3 is CAWENFWEQGARDTGELFF. The CDR3 DNA is TGTGCCTGGGAAAACTTTTGGGAACAGGGGGCGCGGGACACCGGGGAGCTGTTTTTT.

This clone was picked up one time. The rearrangement uses TRBV27 and TRBJ2-5; D gene ambiguous. The CDR3 covers 13 residues. Trimming cost V 2 bases and J 4 bases, with 8 bases left between them. Germline lookup yields CDR1 MNHEY and CDR2 SMNVEV (reference sequence). The CDR3 sequence: CASSLVYRETQYF. DNA for the CDR3: TGTGCCAGCAGTTTAGTGTATCGAGAGACCCAGTACTTC.

This clone was counted once. This chain connects TRBV7-2 to TRBJ2-2, with D uncertain. The CDR3 has 15 amino acids. Deletions cut 1 base from V and 7 bases from J, with 13 bases between. Germline CDR1 reads SGHTA; CDR2 reads FQGNSA. The DNA for the CDR3 is TGTGCCAGCAGCTTAGTGGGTAGAAAGGGCGGGGAGCTGTTTTTT. Its translation: CASSLVGRKGGELFF.

This chain uses TRBV11-1 with TRBJ1-4; D remains ambiguous. The V end was cut by 4 bases, the J end by 0 bases, with 18 bases between. The CDR3 is made up of 18 amino acids. The germline V gene encodes CDR1 SGHAT and CDR2 FQDESV (reference sequence). CDR3 loop: CASSYLTEPLATNEKLFF. The CDR3 coding sequence is TGTGCCAGCAGCTATCTGACGGAACCCCTTGCAACTAATGAAAAACTGTTTTTT.

This clone was observed a few times. The chain carries TRBV5-1 and TRBJ1-1; D unresolved. CDR3 length: 16 amino acids. CDR1 is SGHRS, CDR2 YFSETQ, per germline. V gave up 0 bases and J gave up 0 bases, with 12 bases separating them. The CDR3 nucleotides read TGCGCCAGCAGCTTGGCCAGTTGGGAAATGAACACTGAAGCTTTCTTT. It translates to CASSLASWEMNTEAFF.

The chain couples TRBV27 to TRBJ1-1; D remains unclear. The CDR3 runs 13 residues. Trimming took off 3 bases at V and 1 base at J, with 6 bases between the two ends. Per germline, CDR1 MNHEY and CDR2 SMNVEV (reference sequence). The CDR3 loop is CASSFWANTEAFF. Written as DNA, the CDR3 is TGTGCCAGCAGTTTCTGGGCGAACACTGAAGCTTTCTTT.

The chain combines TRBV5-4 with TRBJ2-7, with D perhaps matching TRBD1 (5 bases). Germline CDR1 SGHNT, CDR2 YYREEE (reference sequence). The CDR3 totals 14 residues. The V gene lost 0 bases and the J gene lost 4 bases, with 11 bases spanning the gap. This chain's CDR3 is CASSLGRATYEQYF. The DNA of the CDR3 is TGTGCCAGCAGCTTGGGCAGGGCCACGTACGAGCAGTACTTC.